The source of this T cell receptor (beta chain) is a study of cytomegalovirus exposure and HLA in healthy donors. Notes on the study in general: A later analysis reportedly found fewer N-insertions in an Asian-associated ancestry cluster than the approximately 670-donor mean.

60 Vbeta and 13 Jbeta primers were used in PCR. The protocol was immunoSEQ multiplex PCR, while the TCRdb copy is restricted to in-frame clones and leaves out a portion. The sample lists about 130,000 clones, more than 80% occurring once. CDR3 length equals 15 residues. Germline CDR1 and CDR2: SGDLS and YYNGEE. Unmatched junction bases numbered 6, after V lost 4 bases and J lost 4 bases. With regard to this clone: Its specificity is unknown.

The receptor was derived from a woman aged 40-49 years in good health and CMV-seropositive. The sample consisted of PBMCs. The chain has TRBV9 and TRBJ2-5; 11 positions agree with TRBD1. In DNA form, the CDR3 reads TGTGCCAGCAGCCGGACAGGGGGCCCGCCAGAGACCCAGTACTTC. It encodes CASSRTGGPPETQYF.